This T cell receptor (beta chain) appears in the sequencing data of a study of cytomegalovirus exposure and HLA in healthy donors. Study information: Earlier sequencing of 200 million or so T cells yielded nearly 120 million unique TCR beta sequences.

While unrecorded immune exposures were likely, the donors were nominally healthy when sampled. The PCR ran on 60 Vbeta and 13 Jbeta primers. This table comes from immunoSEQ multiplex PCR, and its TCRdb copy is limited to in-frame clones, with some not included. The repertoire consists of 100,000 to 150,000 clones, with 80% occurring once and the leading ten covering about 2.6%. Sequencing was performed on PBMCs. This receptor was taken from a man aged 25-40 years in good health and CMV-seronegative.

In nucleotides, the CDR3 is TGTGCCTGGAGTGTAAGGCTAGCGGGAGAATTAGGGCAGTTCTTC. Its translation is CAWSVRLAGELGQFF. The rearrangement uses TRBV30 and TRBJ2-1; 10 bases line up with TRBD2. The CDR3 runs 15 residues. The V gene's germline CDR1 is GTSNPN and CDR2 SVGIG (reference sequence). The V segment lost 0 bases and the J segment 12 bases; nucleotides outside the gene matches: 11.